Sequencing of this T cell receptor beta chain was carried out in a study of tumor and adjacent non-tumor tissue in lung cancer. Study-wide points: Compared with tumor, normal lung showed significantly lower TCR diversity.

The V gene's germline CDR1 is KGHDR and CDR2 SFDVKD. The CDR3 length is 11 residues, termini included. No cell sorting was done before RNA was extracted from the tissue. Between August and November 2014, newly diagnosed, chemotherapy-naive lung cancer patients underwent thoracic surgery in China. TCRbeta libraries were built with three rounds of nested PCR, modified from ARM-PCR. TCRdb re-called the multiplex PCR reads through MiXCR, storing one row per CDR3 protein. The profile shows more than 120,000 distinct CDR3 sequences, roughly 70% of them singletons. As for this clonotype: Antigen specificity is unknown. No conserved phenylalanine or tryptophan is present at the end of the CDR3, so a read error is the likely explanation. It is unclear where the CDR3 begins or ends on the DNA, so no DNA is shown, and the CDR3 is as TCRdb lists it.

The chain uses TRBV24-1 and TRBJ2-3; TRBD1, the D gene given by the table, was not confirmed from the DNA. The sequenced material came from lung tumor tissue. This TCR came from a man in his fifties or sixties with small cell lung cancer. This CDR3 reads CATGDGDRGYS.